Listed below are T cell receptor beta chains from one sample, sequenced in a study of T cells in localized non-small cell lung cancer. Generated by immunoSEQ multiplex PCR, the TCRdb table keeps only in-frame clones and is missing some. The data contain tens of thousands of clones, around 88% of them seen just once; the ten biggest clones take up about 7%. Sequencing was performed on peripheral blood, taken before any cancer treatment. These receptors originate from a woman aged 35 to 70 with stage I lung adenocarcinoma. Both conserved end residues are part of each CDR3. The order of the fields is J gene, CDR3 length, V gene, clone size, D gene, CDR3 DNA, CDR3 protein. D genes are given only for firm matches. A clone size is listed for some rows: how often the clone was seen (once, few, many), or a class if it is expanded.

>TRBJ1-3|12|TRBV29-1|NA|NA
TGCAGCGTTGAGGGCTCTGGAAACACCATATATTTT
CSVEGSGNTIYF
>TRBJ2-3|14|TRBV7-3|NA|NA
TGTGCCAGCAGCTTAGCGGGGGCGACAGATACGCAGTATTTT
CASSLAGATDTQYF
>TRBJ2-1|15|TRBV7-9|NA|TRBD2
TGTGCCAGCAGCACCACCGGGACTAACGACAATGAGCAGTTCTTC
CASSTTGTNDNEQFF
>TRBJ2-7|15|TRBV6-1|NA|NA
TGTGCCAGCAGTGAAGGGGCAGGGGTCTACTACGAGCAGTACTTC
CASSEGAGVYYEQYF
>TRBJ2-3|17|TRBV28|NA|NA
TGTGCCAGCAGTTTATGGACTACACCTTCTAGCACAGATACGCAGTATTTT
CASSLWTTPSSTDTQYF
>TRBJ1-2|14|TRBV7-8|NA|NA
TGTGCCAGCAGCCCCGGACAACCCAGTTATGGCTACACCTTC
CASSPGQPSYGYTF
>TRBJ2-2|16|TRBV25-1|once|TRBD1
TGTGCCAGCAGTGACTCTGGGCAGGGGGCGACCGGGGAGCTGTTTTTT
CASSDSGQGATGELFF
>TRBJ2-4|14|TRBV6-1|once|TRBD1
TGTGCCAGCACTCCCGGGGACAGAGAAAACATTCAGTACTTC
CASTPGDRENIQYF
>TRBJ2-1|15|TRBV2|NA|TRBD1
TGTGCCAGCAGGAGGACAGGGGGCGCCGATGGTGAGCAGTTCTTC
CASRRTGGADGEQFF
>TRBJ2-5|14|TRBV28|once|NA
TGTGCCAGCAGTCCCCCCAGGACGGGAGAGACCCAGTACTTC
CASSPPRTGETQYF
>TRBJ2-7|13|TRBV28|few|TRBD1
TGTGCCTCCCAACCAAGGACAGGCTACGAGCAGTACTTC
CASQPRTGYEQYF
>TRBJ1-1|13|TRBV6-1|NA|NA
TGTGCCAGCAGTGAGCTTTATCTGGAGGAAGCTTTCTTT
CASSELYLEEAFF
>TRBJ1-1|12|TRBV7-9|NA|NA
TGTGCCAGCAGCTTAAGCAGCAATGAAGCTTTCTTT
CASSLSSNEAFF
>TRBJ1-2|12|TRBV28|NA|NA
TGTGCCAGCAGTTTTGGTGTGGATGGCTACACCTTC
CASSFGVDGYTF
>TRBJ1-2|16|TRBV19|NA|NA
TGTGCCAGTAGTGTCTCTTACCGGGTTGGTAACTATGGCTACACCTTC
CASSVSYRVGNYGYTF
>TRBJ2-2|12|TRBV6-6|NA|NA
TGTGCCAGCGGGTTTCACACCGGGGAGCTGTTTTTT
CASGFHTGELFF
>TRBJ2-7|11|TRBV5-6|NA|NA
TGTGCCAGCAGCCTGGGGTACGAGCAGTACTTC
CASSLGYEQYF
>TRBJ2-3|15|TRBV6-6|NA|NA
TGTGCCAGCAGGGGCCGGGGAGTGGGCACAGATACGCAGTATTTT
CASRGRGVGTDTQYF
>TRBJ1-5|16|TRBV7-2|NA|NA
TGTGCCAGCAGCAACCGACATGGGGGTTGGGATCAGCCCCAGCATTTT
CASSNRHGGWDQPQHF
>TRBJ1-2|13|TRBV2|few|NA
TGTGCCAGCAGTGACCGGCAGCCCTATGGCTACACCTTC
CASSDRQPYGYTF
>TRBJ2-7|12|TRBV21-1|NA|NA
TGTGCCAGCAGCAAAGTCTGCCGGGAGCAGTACTTC
CASSKVCREQYF
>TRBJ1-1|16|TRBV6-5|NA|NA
TGTGCCAGCAGTTACTCGTTTTTGGCCGGGCACACTGAAGCTTTCTTT
CASSYSFLAGHTEAFF
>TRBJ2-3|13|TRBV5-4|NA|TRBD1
TGTGCCAGCAGTTTCACAGGGGTGGATACGCAGTATTTT
CASSFTGVDTQYF
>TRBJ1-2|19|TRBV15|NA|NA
TGTGCCACCAGCAGAGAAGTTCGTAGGCGGGCCGGGCGATGGGATGGCTACACCTTC
CATSREVRRRAGRWDGYTF
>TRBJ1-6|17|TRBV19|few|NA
TGTGCCAGTAGTATAGATCCCGGGCCAGGGGTGAATTCACCCCTCCACTTT
CASSIDPGPGVNSPLHF
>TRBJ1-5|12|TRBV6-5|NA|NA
TGTGCCAGCAAGGAGATGAATCAGCCCCAGCATTTT
CASKEMNQPQHF
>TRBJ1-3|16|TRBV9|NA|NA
TGTGCCAGCAGCCGCCTGGAGGGGAGCTCTGGAAACACCATATATTTT
CASSRLEGSSGNTIYF
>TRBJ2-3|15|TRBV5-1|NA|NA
TGCGCCAGCAGCTCCGGGACCCAAAGCACAGATACGCAGTATTTT
CASSSGTQSTDTQYF
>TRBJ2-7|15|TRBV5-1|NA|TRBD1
TGCGCCAGCAGCTCTGGCGGACAGGGGGCCCTCGAGCAGTACTTC
CASSSGGQGALEQYF
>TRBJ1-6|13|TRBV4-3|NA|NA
TGCGCCAGCAGCCAAGAAGATGATTCACCCCTCCACTTT
CASSQEDDSPLHF
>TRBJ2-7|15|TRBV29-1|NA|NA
TGCAGCGCAACACGCACCCTAGGGGGCTCCTACGAGCAGTACTTC
CSATRTLGGSYEQYF
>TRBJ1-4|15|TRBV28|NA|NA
TGTGCCAGCAGCCCTTCAGGGGCGGGCAGGGAAAAACTGTTTTTT
CASSPSGAGREKLFF
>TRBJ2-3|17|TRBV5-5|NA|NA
TGTGCCAGCAAAGCGACCCGGTCGTTGTTGGCTGCAGATACGCAGTATTTT
CASKATRSLLAADTQYF
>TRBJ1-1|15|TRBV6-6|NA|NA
TGTGCCAGCAGTTACTCGAGCAGTCTCAACACTGAAGCTTTCTTT
CASSYSSSLNTEAFF
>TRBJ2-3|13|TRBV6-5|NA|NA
TGTGCCAGCAGCCCCTTGGTCATGGGAGCGCAGTATTTT
CASSPLVMGAQYF
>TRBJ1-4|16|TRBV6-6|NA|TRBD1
TGTGCCAGCAGCCAGGGACAGGGCTCTAGGTGGGAAAAACTGTTTTTT
CASSQGQGSRWEKLFF
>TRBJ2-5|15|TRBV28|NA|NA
TGTGCCAGCAGTTTGAACAGGGTATCACTGGAGACCCAGTACTTC
CASSLNRVSLETQYF
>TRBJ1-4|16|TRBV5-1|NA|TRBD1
TGCGCCAGCAGCTTGGGTCGACAGGGAGGGGGTGAAAAACTGTTTTTT
CASSLGRQGGGEKLFF
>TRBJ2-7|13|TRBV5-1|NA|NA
TGCGCCAGCAGCTTGATTCTGGGCTACGAGCAGTACTTC
CASSLILGYEQYF
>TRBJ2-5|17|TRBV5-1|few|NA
TGCGCCAGCAGCTTTTTACAATTCGCGTCCCCGGACAAGACCCAGTACTTC
CASSFLQFASPDKTQYF
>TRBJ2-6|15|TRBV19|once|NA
TGTGCCAGTAGTACCGGGCAGGGCGGGGCCAACGTCCTGACTTTC
CASSTGQGGANVLTF
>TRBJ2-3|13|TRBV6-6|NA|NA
TGTGCCACCGCCGGGGTTCTTGCAGATACGCAGTATTTT
CATAGVLADTQYF
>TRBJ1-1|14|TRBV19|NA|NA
TGTGCCAGTAGTATTGGACCCGGTAACACTGAAGCTTTCTTT
CASSIGPGNTEAFF
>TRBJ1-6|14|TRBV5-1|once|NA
TGCGCCAGCAGCTCAACGGCGGGGTATTCACCCCTCCACTTT
CASSSTAGYSPLHF
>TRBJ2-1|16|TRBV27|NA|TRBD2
TGTGCCAGCAGTTGGGCCGGGACTAGCGGATACAATGAGCAGTTCTTC
CASSWAGTSGYNEQFF
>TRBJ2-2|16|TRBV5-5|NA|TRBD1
TGTGCCAGCAGCTTGGAGGGGGCGCTGGACACCGGGGAGCTGTTTTTT
CASSLEGALDTGELFF
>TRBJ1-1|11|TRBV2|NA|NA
TGTGCCAGCAGGTTACAGGGTCCCCTCTCCTTT
CASRLQGPLSF
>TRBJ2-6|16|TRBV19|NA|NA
TGTGCCAGTAATTTCGGCAGGGTCTCTGGGGCCAACGTCCTGACTTTC
CASNFGRVSGANVLTF
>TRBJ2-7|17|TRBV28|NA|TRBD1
TGTGCCAGCAGTTTTAGGACAGGATCTCTGGGGTCCTACGAGCAGTACTTC
CASSFRTGSLGSYEQYF
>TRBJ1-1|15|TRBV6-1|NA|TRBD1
TGTGCCAGCAGTGAGGGGGACAGGGGGAACACTGAAGCTTTCTTT
CASSEGDRGNTEAFF
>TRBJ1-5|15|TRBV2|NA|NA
TGTGCCAGCAGTGGAGAAGGACACGGCAATCAGCCCCAGCATTTT
CASSGEGHGNQPQHF
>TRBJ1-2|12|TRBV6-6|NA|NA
TGTGCCACCGCGGGACGGGTCTATGGCTACACCTTC
CATAGRVYGYTF
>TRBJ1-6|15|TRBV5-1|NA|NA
TGCGCCAGCAGCTTCGCGGGGTCCCCTGGATCACCCCTCCACTTT
CASSFAGSPGSPLHF
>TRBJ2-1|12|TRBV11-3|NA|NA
TGTGCCAGCAGCTTAGCTCACAATGAGCAGTTCTTC
CASSLAHNEQFF
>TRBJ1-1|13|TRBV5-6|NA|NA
TGTGCCAGCAGCTTGAGGCAGGTGGACGAATCTTTCTTT
CASSLRQVDESFF